These 16 T cell receptor beta chains share one sample of origin, sequenced in a study of T-cell reconstitution after alpha-beta-depleted transplantation in children. Unique molecular identifiers featured in how the TCRbeta library was prepared. MiXCR was run by TCRdb on the PCR reads, yielding one entry per CDR3 protein. Of 400,000 to 500,000 distinct CDR3 sequences listed, about a tenth were seen once; the top ten hold roughly 5.5%. The sample consisted of PBMCs from the stem cell graft donor, taken from the stem cell graft. The receptors were sampled from a human donor who donated a stem cell graft to a child with acute myeloid leukemia.

The chain employs TRBV20-1 and TRBJ2-1; 8 nucleotides match TRBD2. This CDR3 comprises 13 residues. The V and J ends lost 3 bases and 13 bases, in that order; junction bases with no gene match: 11. Germline V gene lookup returns CDR1 DFQATT and CDR2 SNEGSKA (reference sequence). The CDR3 is CSASVGLAGHQFF. DNA for the CDR3: TGCAGTGCTAGCGTAGGATTAGCGGGACATCAGTTCTTC.

The chain is built from TRBV9 and TRBJ2-2; no clear D gene. V was clipped by 2 bases and J by 4 bases, with 3 bases between them. CDR3 length equals 12 residues. Germline CDR1 is SGDLS and CDR2 is YYNGEE. The CDR3 DNA reads TGTGCCAGCAGCGTTCTCACCGGGGAGCTGTTTTTT. Protein product: CASSVLTGELFF.

This clonotype has just a few counts. The gene calls are TRBV29-1 and TRBJ1-1; D not certain. Trimming pared 2 bases from V and 0 bases from J, leaving 7 bases between. The CDR3 has 13 residues. CDR1 and CDR2 from the germline V gene are SQVTM and ANQGSEA. CDR3 residues: CSVEQRMNTEAFF. CDR3 DNA: TGCAGCGTTGAACAGCGCATGAACACTGAAGCTTTCTTT.

The DNA of the CDR3 is TGTGCCAGCAGCCAGCGACAGGGAGGCAATGAGCAGTTCTTC. As protein: CASSQRQGGNEQFF. The V call is TRBV7-3, the J call TRBJ2-1, with TRBD1 as a possible D gene (7 bases). CDR1 is SGHTA, CDR2 FQGTGA, per germline. V lost 5 bases, J lost 6 bases, and 14 bases lay in between. CDR3 size: 14 residues.

The V call is TRBV20-1, the J call TRBJ2-1, with 9 nucleotides matching TRBD2. The J segment lost 2 bases and the V segment lost 0 bases, leaving 5 bases of the junction unmatched. This CDR3 spans 16 amino acids. The germline V gene has CDR1 DFQATT and CDR2 SNEGSKA (reference sequence). CDR3 region: CSARDQASGAYNEQFF. CDR3 DNA: TGCAGTGCTAGAGATCAGGCTAGCGGGGCCTACAATGAGCAGTTCTTC.

This clonotype was detected only a few times. The J gene is TRBJ1-1, the V gene TRBV5-1; D is ambiguous. The CDR3 length is 13 residues. V lost 6 bases, J lost 1 base, and 10 bases lay in between. Germline loops: CDR1 SGHRS, CDR2 YFSETQ. The chain's CDR3 is CASKRQWNTEAFF. CDR3 DNA sequence: TGCGCCAGCAAAAGGCAGTGGAACACTGAAGCTTTCTTT.

This clonotype showed up many times. This chain links TRBV29-1 with TRBJ2-5; D possibly matches TRBD1 or TRBD2 (6 bases each). The CDR3 sequence is 14 residues long. Germline loops: CDR1 SQVTM, CDR2 ANQGSEA. Trimming removed 7 bases from V and 4 bases from J, with 19 bases in between. The CDR3 spells CSGAPGAPGETQYF. CDR3 nucleotide sequence: TGCAGCGGGGCACCGGGGGCGCCAGGAGAGACCCAGTACTTC.

This clonotype was seen only a few times. This chain joins TRBV4-2 and TRBJ1-2; D is ambiguous. V shed 2 bases and J shed 8 bases, with 9 bases lying between them. Per germline, CDR1 LGHNA and CDR2 YNFKEQ. CDR3 length: 12 residues. This CDR3 reads CASSQLSDGYTF. The CDR3 DNA follows: TGTGCCAGCAGCCAACTGAGCGACGGCTACACCTTC.

This clonotype was seen ten or more times. This sequence joins TRBV7-2 and TRBJ1-2, with no clear D. The germline V gene has CDR1 SGHTA and CDR2 FQGNSA. Trimming pared 0 bases from V and 8 bases from J, leaving 7 bases between. CDR3 length: 12 residues. The CDR3 loop reads CASSLAGEGYTF. The DNA for the CDR3 is TGTGCCAGCAGCTTAGCGGGAGAAGGCTACACCTTC.

The chain has TRBV7-8 and TRBJ2-2; a weak D match, TRBD1 (5 bases). This CDR3 has 14 residues. The germline gives CDR1 SGHVS, CDR2 FQNEAQ. V was cut by 5 bases and J by 2 bases, with 9 bases left in between. CDR3 DNA: TGTGCCAGCAGCAGGACAACCAACACCGGGGAGCTGTTTTTT. This sequence encodes CASSRTTNTGELFF.

In its sample, this clonotype was seen once. The chain combines TRBV11-1 with TRBJ2-7, with 11 positions matching TRBD1. The V segment lost 0 bases and the J segment 2 bases; nucleotides outside the gene matches: 9. Germline V gene lookup returns CDR1 SGHAT and CDR2 FQDESV (reference sequence). The CDR3 has 18 amino acids. The CDR3 spells CASSLARTGGSFAYEQYF. Written as DNA, the CDR3 is TGTGCCAGCAGCTTAGCAAGGACAGGGGGCTCTTTTGCCTACGAGCAGTACTTC.

In its sample, this clonotype was seen many times. The CDR3 loop is CSVEEAHGAFF. CDR3 coding DNA: TGCAGCGTTGAAGAAGCCCACGGGGCTTTCTTT. The chain combines TRBV29-1 with TRBJ1-1; D ambiguous. The germline CDR1 and CDR2 sequences are SQVTM and ANQGSEA. Trimming cost V 0 bases and J 11 bases, with 10 bases left between them. This CDR3 is built from 11 residues.

This sequence joins TRBV20-1 and TRBJ2-5, with 8 bases that match TRBD2. From germline, CDR1 is DFQATT and CDR2 SNEGSKA (reference sequence). Trimming cost V 7 bases and J 9 bases; bases outside gene matches: 16. CDR3 length: 14 amino acids. CDR3 region: CSVLRPSGSRAQYF. The CDR3 DNA sequence: TGCAGTGTGTTGCGGCCTAGCGGGTCTAGGGCCCAGTACTTC.

This clonotype was observed at least ten times. This rearrangement joins TRBV29-1 to TRBJ2-3, with D tentatively TRBD2 (6 bases). The CDR3 runs 14 residues. Looked up from germline, CDR1 is SQVTM and CDR2 is ANQGSEA. V lost 6 bases to trimming and J lost 2 bases, with 15 bases between them. CDR3 loop: CSVDSRDFTDTQYF. The CDR3 nucleotides read TGCAGCGTCGACTCAAGGGACTTCACAGATACGCAGTATTTT.

The chain couples TRBV28 to TRBJ2-2; TRBD1 matches at 10 bases. The CDR3 has 14 amino acids. Germline CDR1 MDHEN, CDR2 SYDVKM. The J segment lost 1 base and the V segment lost 10 bases, leaving 3 bases of the junction unmatched. The CDR3: CATTGGRNTGELFF. CDR3 coding DNA: TGTGCCACGACAGGGGGCAGGAACACCGGGGAGCTGTTTTTT.

This clonotype appeared a few times. This chain joins TRBV27 and TRBJ2-3, with 11 bases fitting TRBD2. The V gene end was trimmed by 3 bases and the J gene end by 4 bases; junction bases not matched to a gene: 6. CDR1 and CDR2 (germline): MNHEY, SMNVEV (reference sequence). There are 16 residues in the CDR3. The CDR3 DNA reads as TGTGCCAGCAGTTTGCGACTAGCGGGGACCGCAGATACGCAGTATTTT. Translation: CASSLRLAGTADTQYF.